This T cell receptor (beta chain) originates from a study of cytomegalovirus exposure and HLA in healthy donors. Study-wide results and limits: Several top significant clusters appeared, in a later analysis, to be linked to common viral pathogens.

Trimming removed 7 bases from V and 3 bases from J, with 18 bases in between. CDR3 length: 15 residues. Germline V gives CDR1 LNHDA, CDR2 SQIVND (reference sequence). The study ran its PCR with 60 Vbeta and 13 Jbeta primers. Profiling relied on immunoSEQ multiplex PCR, and the TCRdb table lists in-frame clones only, not all of them. This sample yields 150,000 to 200,000 clones, of which 68% are seen a single time; around 3% belongs to the top ten. Comment on this clone: Its antigen remains unidentified.

The chain links TRBV19 to TRBJ1-2, with D maybe TRBD1 (6 bases). This receptor was identified in a woman between 40 and 55 years old in good health and CMV-seropositive. Sequencing used PBMCs. The CDR3 bases are TGTGCCAGTAAGGGGACACCCATGCCTTACTATGGCTACACCTTC. Translation gives CASKGTPMPYYGYTF.